A single sample gave rise to the 3 T cell receptor beta chains below, sequenced in a study of cytomegalovirus exposure and HLA in healthy donors. 60 Vbeta and 13 Jbeta primers were used in PCR. TCRdb keeps only in-frame clones here, not all; method: immunoSEQ multiplex PCR. The table shows 150,000 to 200,000 clones, with around 87% occurring only once. Sequencing was done on a sample of PBMCs. Every receptor here comes from a woman aged 18-29 years in good health and CMV-seronegative.

This clone was observed a few times. V and J are TRBV4-3 and TRBJ2-1; TRBD1 aligns across 7 bases. Looked up from germline, CDR1 is LGHNA and CDR2 is YSLEER. With 0 bases clipped from V and 6 bases from J, the junction kept 11 bases outside the gene matches. This CDR3 is built from 17 residues. In DNA form, the CDR3 reads TGCGCCAGCAGCCAAGATCTACAGGGGCTGTGGGGCAATGAGCAGTTCTTC. Encoded protein: CASSQDLQGLWGNEQFF.

In its sample, this clone was seen once. The chain carries TRBV19 and TRBJ2-7, with 8 bases lining up with TRBD1. V trimming: 6 bases; J trimming: 6 bases; junction bases outside the gene matches: 13. Germline CDR1 is LNHDA and CDR2 is SQIVND (reference sequence). The length of the CDR3 is 15 residues. The DNA for the CDR3 is TGTGCCAGTAGCTTGAGATTGGCAGGGGGCGTCGAGCAGTACTTC. It is translated as CASSLRLAGGVEQYF.

The chain is built from TRBV6-1 and TRBJ2-6, with D perhaps TRBD1 (6 bases). Germline lookup yields CDR1 MNHNS and CDR2 SASEGT. The CDR3 contains 15 residues. V was shortened by 6 bases and J by 0 bases, with 9 bases between the two germline ends. The CDR3 nucleotides read TGTGCCAGCAGGGCAGGGGCCTCTGGGGCCAACGTCCTGACTTTC. Its translation: CASRAGASGANVLTF.